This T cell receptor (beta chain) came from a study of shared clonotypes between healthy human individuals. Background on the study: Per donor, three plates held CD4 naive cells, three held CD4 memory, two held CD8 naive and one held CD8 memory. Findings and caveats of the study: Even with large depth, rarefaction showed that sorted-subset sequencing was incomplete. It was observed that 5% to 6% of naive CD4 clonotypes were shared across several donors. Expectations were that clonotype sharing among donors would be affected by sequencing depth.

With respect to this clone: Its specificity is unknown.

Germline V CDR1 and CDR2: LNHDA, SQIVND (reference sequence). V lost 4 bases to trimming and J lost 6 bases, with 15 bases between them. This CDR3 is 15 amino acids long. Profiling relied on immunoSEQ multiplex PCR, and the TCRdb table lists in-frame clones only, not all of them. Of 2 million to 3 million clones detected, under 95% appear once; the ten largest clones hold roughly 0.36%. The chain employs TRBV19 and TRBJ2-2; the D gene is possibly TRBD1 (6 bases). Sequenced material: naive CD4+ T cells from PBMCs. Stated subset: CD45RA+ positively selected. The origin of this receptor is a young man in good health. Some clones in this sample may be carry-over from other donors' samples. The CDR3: CASSTGTGSPGELFF. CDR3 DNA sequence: TGTGCCAGTAGTACGGGCACAGGGAGTCCCGGGGAGCTGTTTTTT.